The clone carrying this TCR beta chain was counted between two and nine times. The CDR3 sequence is 12 residues long. Germline V gene lookup returns CDR1 MNHNS and CDR2 SASEGT. The ends were cut back, 5 bases at V and 5 bases at J, with 9 bases in the middle. Measured with immunoSEQ multiplex PCR; TCRdb has only the in-frame clones, and not every one. The table lists some 60,000 clones, roughly 76% of them singletons, with 2.5% to 3% in the top ten. This entry is derived from a study of radiotherapy plus CTLA-4 blockade in lung cancer. The material was peripheral blood, obtained from a patient treated with radiotherapy plus ipilimumab. This rearrangement joins TRBV6-1 to TRBJ1-2, with D unclear. This receptor was obtained from a human donor with non-small cell lung cancer who had a complete response to radiotherapy plus ipilimumab. This CDR3 is CASSSQRYGYTF. The DNA of the CDR3 is TGTGCCAGCAGTTCACAGAGATATGGCTACACCTTC.